This T cell receptor (beta chain) was observed in a study of blood T cells in healthy people across ages. The study's findings and limits: The study found more naive CD4+ cells and higher diversity in long-lived than aged donors. From one million sequenced T cells, diversity estimates were lower bounds.

The CDR3 spans 12 residues. Germline CDR1 reads DFQATT; CDR2 reads SNEGSKA (reference sequence). The V end was cut by 3 bases, the J end by 6 bases, with 8 bases between. Primed by a sample-barcoded 5' primer and a J-beta primer mix, a second PCR proceeded for 7 to 11 cycles. One entry per CDR3 protein, called by TCRdb with MiXCR from the 5' RACE reads. The sample holds 920,000 or so distinct CDR3 sequences, 40% to 50% seen once. Comment on this clonotype: Its antigen is not known.

Material for sequencing was blood. The source is a woman in her sixties in good health. The V and J genes are TRBV20-1 and TRBJ2-2, with D unresolved. CDR3 sequence (DNA): TGCAGTGCTAGTTATGGGGCCGGGGAGCTGTTTTTT. Translating gives CSASYGAGELFF.